A single sample gave rise to the 30 T cell receptor beta chains below, sequenced in a study of cytomegalovirus exposure and HLA in healthy donors. Amplification used 60 Vbeta primers and 13 Jbeta primers. Method: immunoSEQ multiplex PCR; TCRdb's copy keeps in-frame clones and lacks some. The sample has 150,000 to 200,000 clones; roughly 79% are singletons. Sequenced input: PBMCs. The receptors come from a man aged 18 to 35 in good health and CMV-seropositive.

The V call is TRBV7-9, the J call TRBJ1-5; TRBD1 aligns across 8 bases. The germline V gene has CDR1 SEHNR and CDR2 FQNEAQ (reference sequence). This CDR3 is built from 16 residues. Trimming removed 1 base from V and 5 bases from J; junction bases left unmatched: 7. In DNA, the CDR3 is TGTGCCAGCAGCTTAGTTGGACAGGGCGGGGATCAGCCCCAGCATTTT. It translates to CASSLVGQGGDQPQHF.

This clone was recorded once. The genes are TRBV7-9 and TRBJ1-2; D ambiguous. There are 14 residues in the CDR3. In germline, CDR1 is SEHNR, CDR2 FQNEAQ (reference sequence). The V end was cut by 1 base, the J end by 4 bases, with 10 bases between. The CDR3 bases are TGTGCCAGCAGCTTAGGGTTTACCGGCTATGGCTACACCTTC. It translates to CASSLGFTGYGYTF.

This chain connects TRBV21-1 to TRBJ1-2; TRBD1, the D gene given by the table, was not confirmed from the DNA. TRBV21-1 is termed a pseudogene. The CDR3 is 15 amino acids. CDR3 nucleotides: TGTGCCAGCAGCATCAGACTACAGGGGCCTGACGGCTACACCTTC. This translates into CASSIRLQGPDGYTF.

The CDR3 loop reads CASSIPREGFYEQFF. The CDR3 DNA follows: TGTGCCAGTAGTATCCCTCGAGAGGGCTTCTATGAGCAGTTCTTC. The chain joins TRBV19 to TRBJ2-1; weak D call: TRBD2 (5 bases). This CDR3 contains 15 residues. V gave up 3 bases and J gave up 8 bases, with 17 bases separating them. Per the germline V gene, CDR1 is LNHDA and CDR2 is SQIVND (reference sequence).

This clone has only a few counts. The chain joins TRBV19 to TRBJ2-1, with 8 bases matching TRBD1. Trimming took 3 bases from V and 2 from J; bases not matched to a gene: 6. Germline CDR1 and CDR2: LNHDA and SQIVND (reference sequence). The CDR3 has 16 amino acids. The CDR3 DNA follows: TGTGCCAGTAGTATCCCAGGGGGCGAAGCCTACAATGAGCAGTTCTTC. It is translated as CASSIPGGEAYNEQFF.

This clone has a single count. The J gene is TRBJ2-2, the V gene TRBV14, with TRBD1 matching 8 bases. CDR3 length: 14 residues. J lost 7 bases, V lost 3 bases, and 4 bases had no gene match. Looked up from germline, CDR1 is SGHDN and CDR2 is FVKESK. This CDR3 reads CASSHRGRIGELFF. The CDR3 nucleotides are TGTGCCAGCAGCCACAGGGGGCGGATCGGGGAGCTGTTTTTT.

The rearrangement joins TRBV7-6 to TRBJ1-3; TRBD1 aligns across 8 bases. This CDR3 region has 16 residues. Germline V gene data show CDR1 as SGHVS and CDR2 as FNYEAQ. The V and J ends lost 5 bases and 1 base, in that order; junction bases with no gene match: 7. CDR3 nucleotide sequence: TGTGCCAGCAGCCCCATAACAGGGGGATCTGGAAACACCATATATTTT. Protein: CASSPITGGSGNTIYF.

This clone was seen more than once but under ten times. The junction departs from germline at one end; a sequencing error may be responsible. The same CDR3 is also encoded by other DNA sequences in this sample. This chain links TRBV2 with TRBJ2-7, with a weak D call TRBD1 (6 bases). Germline V gene sequence: CDR1 SNHLY, CDR2 FYNNEI. The CDR3 length is 14 residues. CDR3 loop: CASSELVLVGARNF. The CDR3 nucleotides are TGTGCCAGCAGTGAGTTAGTACTAGTGGGGGCCAGGAACTTC.

The J gene is TRBJ1-2, the V gene TRBV28; weak D call: TRBD1 (5 bases). From germline, CDR1 is MDHEN and CDR2 SYDVKM. The CDR3 is made up of 16 amino acids. V was shortened by 3 bases and J by 4 bases, with 18 bases between the two germline ends. The CDR3 nucleotides are TGTGCCAGCAGTTTGGGCGGGGCCACCTTTCTCTATGGCTACACCTTC. Translating gives CASSLGGATFLYGYTF.

This chain connects TRBV9 to TRBJ1-3; D is unresolved. From germline, CDR1 is SGDLS and CDR2 YYNGEE. V gave up 3 bases and J gave up 0 bases, with 10 bases separating them. The CDR3 consists of 15 residues. The CDR3 reads CASSEQAPSGNTIYF. In DNA form, the CDR3 reads TGTGCCAGCAGCGAGCAGGCGCCCTCTGGAAACACCATATATTTT.

This chain joins TRBV11-2 and TRBJ1-2; possibly TRBD1 for D (6 bases). Trimming left V 6 bases short and J 4 bases short, with 9 bases between. Germline-derived CDR1 and CDR2 are SGHAT and FQNNGV. CDR3 length equals 12 residues. CDR3 bases: TGTGCCAGCAGAGGACAGAGCTATGGCTACACCTTC. This gives the protein CASRGQSYGYTF.

CDR3 in DNA: TGTGCCACCTCAGGTCGGTACGGACTAGCGGGAGTCTCCCCCTACAATGAGCAGTTCTTC. It translates to CATSGRYGLAGVSPYNEQFF. The chain couples TRBV15 to TRBJ2-1; 13 bases are a match to TRBD2. Germline V lookup: CDR1 LNHNV, CDR2 YYDKDF (reference sequence). The length of the CDR3 is 20 residues. V trimming: 8 bases; J trimming: 2 bases; junction bases outside the gene matches: 18.

The J gene is TRBJ1-1, the V gene TRBV2; D call uncertain. CDR1 SNHLY and CDR2 FYNNEI come from the germline V gene. V was shortened by 6 bases and J by 5 bases, with 10 bases between the two germline ends. This CDR3 has 12 amino acids. The CDR3 DNA reads as TGTGCCAGCAGGTCCCGCGGGACTGAAGCTTTCTTT. It yields the protein CASRSRGTEAFF.

Only one count was recorded for this clone. The gene calls are TRBV5-1 and TRBJ2-7; TRBD2 aligns across 7 bases. J was trimmed by 3 bases and V by 1 base; bases with no gene match: 7. Germline V gene lookup returns CDR1 SGHRS and CDR2 YFSETQ. This CDR3 comprises 15 residues. CDR3 protein: CASSLQAGASYEQYF. For the CDR3, the DNA is TGCGCCAGCAGCTTGCAGGCGGGAGCCAGCTACGAGCAGTACTTC.

This clone was seen only a few times. V usage is TRBV20-1 and J usage is TRBJ2-7; D is undetermined. This CDR3 region has 11 residues. Germline lookup yields CDR1 DFQATT and CDR2 SNEGSKA (reference sequence). V was shortened by 6 bases and J by 5 bases, with 11 bases between the two germline ends. CDR3 DNA: TGCAGTGCGGCTAGTGGTCACGAGCAGTACTTC. It specifies CSAASGHEQYF.

The rearrangement uses TRBV20-1 and TRBJ2-7; no reliable D call. CDR1 is DFQATT and CDR2 is SNEGSKA in the germline V gene (reference sequence). The V gene lost 3 bases and the J gene lost 0 bases, with 3 bases spanning the gap. CDR3 size: 11 residues. The DNA of the CDR3 is TGCAGTGCTAGCGGCTCCTACGAGCAGTACTTC. As protein: CSASGSYEQYF.

The chain combines TRBV11-3 with TRBJ2-2, with a possible D match to TRBD1 (6 bases). CDR1 and CDR2 from the germline V gene are SGHNT and YENEEA. CDR3 size: 13 residues. Trimming removed 8 bases at V and 1 base at J, with 8 bases between. The CDR3 nucleotides are TGTGCCAGCTTGGACAGGAACACCGGGGAGCTGTTTTTT. It translates to CASLDRNTGELFF. Full variable domain (missing parts from reference TRBV11-3 and TRBJ2-2): EAGVVQSPRYKIIEKKQPVAFWCNPISGHNTLYWYLQNLGQGPELLIRYENEEAVDDSQLPKDRFSAERLKGVDSTLKIQPAELGDSAVYLCASLDRNTGELFFGEGSRLTVL.

For the CDR3, the DNA is TGCGCCAGCAGCACCGGGACAGGGGTTCCCAATGAGCAGTTCTTC. It yields the protein CASSTGTGVPNEQFF. This rearrangement joins TRBV5-1 to TRBJ2-1, with TRBD1 identical over 10 bases. This CDR3 has 15 residues. Germline CDR1 is SGHRS and CDR2 is YFSETQ. Losses at the gene ends were 4 bases for V and 6 bases for J; bases not matched to a gene: 7.

The CDR3 bases are TGTGCCAGCAGCTTGGCGGTAGACAATCAGCCCCAGCATTTT. Protein sequence: CASSLAVDNQPQHF. The chain carries TRBV5-5 and TRBJ1-5; D is undetermined. CDR1 is SGHKS, CDR2 YYEKEE, per germline (reference sequence). The V gene lost 0 bases and the J gene lost 3 bases, with 7 bases spanning the gap. The CDR3 loop spans 14 amino acids.

The V and J genes are TRBV28 and TRBJ1-3; 7 nucleotides agree with TRBD1. V lost 7 bases, J lost 5 bases, and 14 bases stayed unmatched. CDR1 is MDHEN, CDR2 SYDVKM, per germline. This CDR3 is built from 16 residues. CDR3 amino acids: CASTPSLQGIRNTIYF. CDR3 in DNA: TGTGCCAGCACCCCTTCGTTACAGGGGATCAGAAACACCATATATTTT.

The chain employs TRBV5-1 and TRBJ1-1, with D unresolved. The CDR3 totals 13 residues. The germline V and J ends were trimmed by 1 base and 0 bases, with 4 bases remaining between them. The germline V gene encodes CDR1 SGHRS and CDR2 YFSETQ. Here the CDR3 DNA reads TGCGCCAGCAGCTTGTCAGTGAACACTGAAGCTTTCTTT. Amino acid sequence: CASSLSVNTEAFF.

The chain is built from TRBV7-9 and TRBJ1-2; D uncertain. Germline loops: CDR1 SEHNR, CDR2 FQNEAQ (reference sequence). This CDR3 is 13 amino acids long. Trimming took off 0 bases at V and 4 bases at J, with 6 bases between the two ends. DNA of the CDR3: TGTGCCAGCAGCTTAGCTATTTCCTATGGCTACACCTTC. It specifies CASSLAISYGYTF.

The rearrangement links TRBV6-5 to TRBJ1-1, with a weak D call TRBD1 (6 bases). Germline CDR1 is MNHEY and CDR2 is SVGAGI. The V end lost 5 bases, the J end lost 5 bases, and 15 bases lay between the germline ends. CDR3 size: 14 residues. CDR3 amino acids: CASSQGPARTEAFF. The CDR3 nucleotides read TGTGCCAGCAGTCAGGGGCCCGCCAGGACTGAAGCTTTCTTT.

The V gene is TRBV2, the J gene TRBJ2-6; TRBD1 agrees at 10 bases. There are 17 residues in the CDR3. The V and J ends lost 8 bases and 4 bases, in that order; junction bases with no gene match: 11. CDR1 and CDR2 (germline): SNHLY, FYNNEI. Written as DNA, the CDR3 is TGTGCCAGCGACCAAGGGACAGGGGATTTCGGGGCCAACGTCCTGACTTTC. Residues: CASDQGTGDFGANVLTF.

This clone occurred a few times. This sequence joins TRBV6-1 and TRBJ2-2; D ambiguous. Deletions cut 6 bases from V and 8 bases from J, with 10 bases between. CDR3 length equals 12 residues. Germline V gene lookup returns CDR1 MNHNS and CDR2 SASEGT. In DNA form, the CDR3 reads TGTGCCAGCAGCGACATCCTTGGGGAGCTGTTTTTT. Translation: CASSDILGELFF.

The chain has TRBV10-3 and TRBJ1-5; the D gene is possibly TRBD1 (6 bases). The V end lost 3 bases, the J end lost 5 bases, and 14 bases lay between the germline ends. The CDR3 totals 15 residues. Germline V gene lookup returns CDR1 ENHRY and CDR2 SYGVKD. The CDR3 DNA reads as TGTGCCATCAGTGACCCTGACAGGCGAGATCAGCCCCAGCATTTT. Its protein product is CAISDPDRRDQPQHF.

The chain couples TRBV19 to TRBJ1-3; 11 positions agree with TRBD1. V was pared by 4 bases and J by 0 bases, with 2 bases of the junction left unmatched. The CDR3 runs to 16 residues. Looked up from germline, CDR1 is LNHDA and CDR2 is SQIVND (reference sequence). CDR3 coding DNA: TGTGCCAGTAGTAGGGGGACAGGGGGCTCTGGAAACACCATATATTTT. Amino acid sequence: CASSRGTGGSGNTIYF. Full variable domain (remainder filled in from reference TRBV19 and TRBJ1-3): DGGITQSPKYLFRKEGQNVTLSCEQNLNHDAMYWYRQDPGQGLRLIYYSQIVNDFQKGDIAEGYSVSREKKESFPLTVTSAQKNPTAFYLCASSRGTGGSGNTIYFGEGSWLTVV.

V usage is TRBV25-1 and J usage is TRBJ1-2; D not certain. The CDR3 has 13 amino acids. The V gene lost 4 bases and the J gene lost 4 bases, with 10 bases spanning the gap. From germline, CDR1 is MGHDK and CDR2 SYGVNS. In nucleotides, the CDR3 is TGTGCCAGCAGTGTGGGCGGGCTCTATGGCTACACCTTC. As protein: CASSVGGLYGYTF.

The rearrangement uses TRBV7-9 and TRBJ1-2, with 7 bases that match TRBD1. Per the germline V gene, CDR1 is SEHNR and CDR2 is FQNEAQ (reference sequence). The CDR3 sequence is 16 residues long. Losses at the gene ends were 3 bases for V and 4 bases for J; bases not matched to a gene: 11. The DNA of the CDR3 is TGTGCCAGCAGCTTTTACACAGGGGATGCCGGCTATGGCTACACCTTC. Its protein product is CASSFYTGDAGYGYTF.

V is TRBV10-3 and J is TRBJ1-4; no reliable D call. Germline CDR1 ENHRY, CDR2 SYGVKD. The CDR3 contains 15 residues. V was cut by 3 bases and J by 8 bases, with 16 bases left in between. CDR3 loop: CAISDPGRVSEKLFF. In DNA form, the CDR3 reads TGTGCCATCAGTGACCCGGGGAGGGTTTCGGAAAAACTGTTTTTT.